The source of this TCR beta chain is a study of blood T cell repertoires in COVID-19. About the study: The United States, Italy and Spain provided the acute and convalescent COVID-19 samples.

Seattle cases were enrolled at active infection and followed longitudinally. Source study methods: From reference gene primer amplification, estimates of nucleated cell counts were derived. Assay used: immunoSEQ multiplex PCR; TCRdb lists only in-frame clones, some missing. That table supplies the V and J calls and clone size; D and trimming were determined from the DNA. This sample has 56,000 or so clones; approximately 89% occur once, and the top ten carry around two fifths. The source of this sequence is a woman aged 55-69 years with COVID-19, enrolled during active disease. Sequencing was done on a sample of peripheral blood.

The CDR3 region is CASSLEGADEKLFF. The CDR3 DNA follows: TGCGCCAGCAGCTTGGAAGGGGCGGATGAAAAACTGTTTTTT. The rearrangement joins TRBV5-1 to TRBJ1-4; the D gene is possibly TRBD1 (5 bases). The CDR3 contains 14 residues. Germline values: CDR1 SGHRS, CDR2 YFSETQ. The germline V and J ends were trimmed by 0 bases and 6 bases, with 9 bases remaining between them.